This entry is about one T cell receptor beta chain. This clone was picked up a small number of times. This receptor's antigen is unknown. Qualities for individual bases were not recorded, and no much larger clone is one base off. The source of the sample is a study of blood T cell repertoires in COVID-19 (dated by TCRdb to about 2020). Broadly, across the study: Collaborator samples came from the United States, Italy and Spain and covered acute and convalescent phases of COVID-19. The prospective study material was composed of cDNA or gDNA derived from T cells, B-cell-depleted T cells, or PBMCs. The dataset comprised deeply sampled blood TCRbeta repertoires from subjects exposed to, actively infected with, or recovered from COVID-19. A freely available public database, intended as a resource for researchers studying the immune response to SARS-CoV-2, is where the repertoires were released. Samples came from the ongoing ImmuneRACE study (first 160 participants) plus 1,254 subjects from 6 global collaborators. Nearly every sample came with metadata listing a de-identified subject ID, COVID-19 status, age in years and sex. Where HLA class I and class II types were available, the types were taken from metadata supplied by the sample provider, not from assay-based typing.

The full study reports these points: The quantity of clinical and demographic metadata differed by source and by participant and was supplied without curation.

From the cysteine through the phenylalanine, the CDR3 covers 17 amino acids. Just the 51-base CDR3 DNA is kept, in frame starting at base 1. V has 6 bases trimmed and J has 7 bases trimmed; junction bases matching no gene number 16. Looking up the germline V gene (reference sequence) yields CDR1 MNHNY and CDR2 SVGAGI. At one collaborating source in Seattle, patients were enrolled during active infection and were followed longitudinally through the course of disease. The collaborating institutions used their own protocols to collect whole blood in K2EDTA tubes. For TCRbeta analysis, collaborators shipped samples in one of three forms: frozen whole blood, isolated PBMCs, or DNA extracted from either of those sample types. TCRbeta CDR3 regions were amplified from genomic DNA by means of the immunoSEQ Assay, a bias-controlled multiplex PCR. The study's processing was this. Within the assay, amplification of reference gene primers was used to estimate how many nucleated cells each sample contained. To quantify the absolute abundance of each unique TCRbeta CDR3 rearrangement, sequence reads were collapsed and filtered. For each sample, productive Simpson clonality was calculated as the square root of Simpson's diversity index over productive rearrangements. TCRdb re-hosts the immuneACCESS table, in-frame sequences only. Its copies lack some clones; in the studies checked, an unresolved V gene accounts for under half of them, and the cause for the rest is not known. The D gene and trimming were derived from the DNA, and the V and J assignments and clone size from that table. Present in this sample are more than 200,000 clones, around 86% of which were seen just once. Of the sample, 5.2% is held by the ten largest clones.

The chain couples TRBV6-6 to TRBJ2-2; the junction holds 8 bases that match TRBD1. The TCR was taken from a woman aged 60-70 years with COVID-19, enrolled during active disease. Specimen: peripheral blood. The sequence in DNA is TGTGCCAGCAGACGATACGGACAGGGCCCAAGGGGCGGGGAGCTGTTTTTT. Translated, it gives CASRRYGQGPRGGELFF.